This T cell receptor (beta chain) was documented in a study of shared clonotypes between healthy human individuals. Trimming stripped 0 bases from V and 2 bases from J, with 11 bases between. Germline V gene lookup returns CDR1 MNHNY and CDR2 SVGAGI (reference sequence). The CDR3 spans 15 residues. A remark on this clone: Other DNA sequences in this specimen translate into the identical CDR3.

Assay used: immunoSEQ multiplex PCR; TCRdb lists only in-frame clones, some missing. Of around 1,900,000 clones detected, about 93% appear once; the ten largest clones hold around 1.7%. Positive CCR7 selection of CD45RO-negative cells yielded the naive CD8 cells, and terminally differentiated effector memory CD45RA+ cells were excluded. This receptor was obtained from a man aged 18 to 35 in good health. Some clones in this sample may be carry-over from other donors' samples. V and J are TRBV6-6 and TRBJ2-7; D possibly uses TRBD1 or TRBD2 (6 bases each). Sequenced sample: naive CD8+ T cells from PBMCs. CDR3 protein: CASSYSTGAAYEQYF. In nucleotides, the CDR3 is TGTGCCAGCAGTTACTCGACGGGGGCAGCCTACGAGCAGTACTTC.